This T cell receptor beta chain originates from a study of shared clonotypes between healthy human individuals. For the study at large: Three plates each covered CD4 naive and memory; CD8 naive two, CD8 memory one. General study results and limits: Apart from blood, nothing was sampled; tissue repertoires likely differ.

Turning to this clone: Its antigen is unknown.

Assay: immunoSEQ multiplex PCR; the TCRdb copy retains only in-frame clones and omits some. The data show 650,000 to 700,000 clones, about nine tenths seen once. The donor population consisted of healthy HIV-negative adults with no recent acute infections or vaccinations. Pooled CD45RO+ cells and CCR7-negative CD45RA+ TemRA cells made up CD8 memory. The TCR was taken from a man aged 18 to 35 in good health. Some clones in this sample may be carry-over from other donors' samples. Sample: memory CD8+ T cells from PBMCs. The sample's subset: CD45RO+ cells pooled with CCR7-negative TemRA cells.

For the CDR3, the DNA is TGTGCCAGCAGTTGGGACGGACTGAACACTGAAGCTTTCTTT. As protein: CASSWDGLNTEAFF. V and J are TRBV6-5 and TRBJ1-1; the D gene is possibly TRBD1 (5 bases). Germline-derived CDR1 and CDR2 are MNHEY and SVGAGI. The CDR3 covers 14 residues. V lost 4 bases and J lost 0, with 9 bases in between.